Listed below are T cell receptor beta chains from one sample, sequenced in a study of shared clonotypes between healthy human individuals. Some clones are missing from TCRdb's copy, which holds only in-frame ones; the method was immunoSEQ multiplex PCR. The data contain over 2,000,000 clones, 93% of them singletons. The sample was naive CD8+ T cells from PBMCs. These receptor sequences come from a man aged 18 to 29 in good health. Some clones in this sample may be carry-over from other donors' samples. CDR3s include the opening cysteine and the closing phenylalanine or tryptophan. Fields, in order: V gene, clone size, J gene, D gene, CDR3 protein, CDR3 DNA. D genes are given only for firm matches. Some rows mark clone size as missing; the rest say once, few, many or name a class of expanded clone.

TRBV6-1	.	TRBJ1-4	.	CASSEPDVNEKLFF	TGTGCCAGCAGTGAACCGGACGTTAATGAAAAACTGTTTTTT
TRBV30	.	TRBJ2-2	.	CAWSKTWGELFF	TGTGCCTGGAGTAAGACCTGGGGGGAGCTGTTTTTT
TRBV13	.	TRBJ2-7	.	CASSLRGAGEQYF	TGTGCCAGCAGCTTAAGGGGCGCGGGGGAGCAGTACTTC
TRBV4-1	.	TRBJ1-1	.	CASSHVFIGGYEAFF	TGCGCCAGCAGCCACGTTTTCATCGGTGGTTATGAAGCTTTCTTT
TRBV30	.	TRBJ2-3	TRBD1	CAWSMGTGGTDTQYF	TGTGCCTGGAGTATGGGGACAGGGGGCACAGATACGCAGTATTTT
TRBV4-1	.	TRBJ2-1	TRBD2	CASSHGGSSYNEQFF	TGCGCCAGCAGCCATGGCGGGAGCTCCTACAATGAGCAGTTCTTC
TRBV11-2	.	TRBJ2-1	.	CASTLTLYNEQFF	TGTGCCAGCACGTTAACCCTATACAATGAGCAGTTCTTC
TRBV28	.	TRBJ2-3	.	CASSPMGDTQYF	TGTGCCAGCAGCCCCATGGGGGATACGCAGTATTTT
TRBV4-3	.	TRBJ2-5	TRBD1	CASSQVYRGGETQYF	TGCGCCAGCAGCCAAGTCTACAGGGGTGGCGAGACCCAGTACTTC
TRBV7-3	.	TRBJ2-4	.	CASSLYQGQGIQYF	TGTGCCAGCAGCTTATACCAGGGGCAAGGCATTCAGTACTTC
TRBV10-1	.	TRBJ2-1	.	CASTRYKRRNEQFF	TGCGCCAGCACCCGCTATAAGAGGCGGAATGAGCAGTTCTTC
TRBV27	.	TRBJ1-2	TRBD1	CASSPRTGGFGYYGYTF	TGTGCCAGCAGTCCCCGGACAGGGGGCTTCGGTTACTATGGCTACACCTTC
TRBV28	.	TRBJ2-5	.	CASSPTAGTQYF	TGTGCCAGCAGTCCAACTGCCGGGACCCAGTACTTC
TRBV27	.	TRBJ2-5	.	CASSLSKQETQYF	TGTGCCAGCAGTTTAAGCAAGCAAGAGACCCAGTACTTC
TRBV27	.	TRBJ2-7	.	CASSYIFNSGGVSYEQYF	TGTGCCAGCAGTTACATCTTTAATAGCGGAGGGGTGTCCTACGAGCAGTACTTC
TRBV30	.	TRBJ2-1	.	CAWGPTSSYNEQFF	TGTGCCTGGGGCCCGACTAGCTCCTACAATGAGCAGTTCTTC
TRBV6-5	.	TRBJ2-3	.	CASSYSEGPSTDTQYF	TGTGCCAGCAGTTACAGCGAGGGGCCTAGCACAGATACGCAGTATTTT
TRBV9	once	TRBJ2-7	.	CASSPGWNPINEQYF	TGTGCCAGCAGCCCCGGGTGGAACCCCATCAACGAGCAGTACTTC
TRBV14	.	TRBJ2-2	.	CASSPGLYTGELFF	TGTGCCAGCAGCCCGGGACTTTACACCGGGGAGCTGTTTTTT
TRBV4-2	.	TRBJ2-3	TRBD2	CASSQESGRNQITDTQYF	TGTGCCAGCAGCCAAGAGAGCGGGAGGAACCAAATCACAGATACGCAGTATTTT
TRBV5-1	.	TRBJ2-3	.	CASSLVGGSTDTQYF	TGCGCCAGCAGCTTGGTAGGCGGAAGCACAGATACGCAGTATTTT
TRBV27	once	TRBJ2-2	.	CASSFEGAGELFF	TGTGCCAGCAGTTTCGAGGGAGCCGGGGAGCTGTTTTTT
TRBV27	.	TRBJ2-1	.	CASSLRDWNNEQFF	TGTGCCAGCAGTCTCCGGGACTGGAACAATGAGCAGTTCTTC
TRBV9	.	TRBJ2-1	TRBD2	CASSNVGRASGYNEQFF	TGTGCCAGCAGCAACGTAGGTCGGGCTAGCGGGTACAATGAGCAGTTCTTC
TRBV9	.	TRBJ2-1	.	CASSDERFYNEQFF	TGTGCCAGCAGCGACGAGCGGTTCTACAATGAGCAGTTCTTC
TRBV11-2	.	TRBJ2-3	.	CASSFGAGADTQYF	TGTGCCAGCAGCTTTGGGGCAGGGGCAGATACGCAGTATTTT
TRBV19	.	TRBJ2-7	.	CASSIGGDKYYEQYF	TGTGCCAGTAGTATTGGGGGGGACAAATACTACGAGCAGTACTTC
TRBV28	.	TRBJ2-7	.	CASSPDFYEQYF	TGTGCCAGCAGTCCTGACTTCTACGAGCAGTACTTC
TRBV7-9	few	TRBJ1-1	.	CASSPVGGNTEAFF	TGTGCCAGCAGCCCAGTAGGGGGAAACACTGAAGCTTTCTTT
TRBV28	.	TRBJ2-7	TRBD1	CASSPPDRGVEQYF	TGTGCCAGCAGTCCCCCGGACAGGGGTGTGGAGCAGTACTTC
TRBV4-1	.	TRBJ1-5	.	CASSQDRGIGQPQHF	TGCGCCAGCAGCCAAGATAGGGGGATTGGTCAGCCCCAGCATTTT
TRBV11-2	.	TRBJ1-1	.	CASSLYHRAPPEAFF	TGTGCCAGCAGCTTATATCACAGGGCCCCCCCTGAAGCTTTCTTT
TRBV29-1	.	TRBJ2-3	TRBD1	CSVIPTRGLPTDTQYF	TGCAGCGTGATACCAACCAGGGGGCTCCCCACAGATACGCAGTATTTT
TRBV28	.	TRBJ2-4	TRBD1	CASSGPDRGRNIQYF	TGTGCCAGCAGTGGTCCGGACAGGGGGCGGAACATTCAGTACTTC
TRBV19	.	TRBJ2-1	.	CASSIGGIVHNEQFF	TGTGCCAGTAGTATTGGCGGGATAGTCCACAATGAGCAGTTCTTC
TRBV5-1	.	TRBJ1-5	.	CASKEEGLGQPQHF	TGCGCCAGCAAGGAGGAAGGGTTGGGTCAGCCCCAGCATTTT
TRBV4-3	.	TRBJ2-7	.	CASSPLTPSYEQYF	TGCGCCAGCAGCCCCTTAACTCCCAGCTACGAGCAGTACTTC
TRBV6-7	.	TRBJ2-5	.	CASSYSTSFLPMETQYF	TGTGCCAGCAGTTACTCGACGTCGTTCCTACCGATGGAGACCCAGTACTTC
TRBV9	.	TRBJ2-7	TRBD2	CASSPWGRGSYEQYF	TGTGCCAGCAGCCCTTGGGGGAGGGGATCTTACGAGCAGTACTTC
TRBV27	.	TRBJ2-7	.	CASSPGQGYEQYF	TGTGCCAGCAGTCCCGGGCAGGGCTACGAGCAGTACTTC
TRBV21-1	.	TRBJ1-5	.	CASSPLPGRYTSNQPQHF	TGTGCCAGCAGTCCGCTACCAGGACGGTATACTAGCAATCAGCCCCAGCATTTT
TRBV7-9	.	TRBJ2-5	TRBD2	CASSSSGLAGQETQYF	TGTGCCAGCAGTTCATCCGGGCTAGCGGGGCAAGAGACCCAGTACTTC
TRBV19	.	TRBJ1-4	.	CASNPLRPPEKLFF	TGTGCCAGTAATCCGTTGAGGCCTCCTGAAAAACTGTTTTTT
TRBV9	.	TRBJ1-2	.	CASSVGTPANYGYTF	TGTGCCAGCAGCGTAGGGACACCAGCTAACTATGGCTACACCTTC
TRBV19	.	TRBJ2-7	TRBD2	CASSPPTSGTYEQYF	TGTGCCAGTAGTCCACCGACTAGCGGAACCTACGAGCAGTACTTC
TRBV28	.	TRBJ2-7	.	CASSSPEEGLRRPYEQYF	TGTGCCAGCAGTTCACCGGAGGAAGGGCTTCGGAGGCCCTACGAGCAGTACTTC
TRBV27	.	TRBJ1-5	TRBD1	CASSSIGTGWDQPQHF	TGTGCCAGCAGTAGTATAGGGACAGGGTGGGATCAGCCCCAGCATTTT
TRBV7-9	.	TRBJ2-7	.	CASSPTSRAYEQYF	TGTGCCAGCAGCCCTACCTCTAGGGCCTACGAGCAGTACTTC
TRBV7-6	.	TRBJ2-1	TRBD2	CASSFLVMSGSRGNEQFF	TGTGCCAGCAGCTTTCTCGTAATGAGCGGGAGTCGGGGAAATGAGCAGTTCTTC
TRBV7-9	.	TRBJ2-3	.	CASSLSQGSDTQYF	TGTGCCAGCAGCCTAAGTCAGGGGTCAGATACGCAGTATTTT
TRBV4-3	.	TRBJ2-4	.	CASSQDWETVPINIQYF	TGCGCCAGCAGCCAAGATTGGGAAACAGTCCCTATAAACATTCAGTACTTC
TRBV10-3	.	TRBJ2-1	TRBD2	CAISESLAGGSYNEQFF	TGTGCCATCAGTGAGTCGCTAGCGGGAGGTTCCTACAATGAGCAGTTCTTC